This entry describes one T cell receptor (beta chain). A CD45RA-negative memory subset and a CD45RA+ naive subset were separated from the CD4+ cells. Germline V lookup: CDR1 SGHDN, CDR2 FVKESK. The CDR3 runs 14 residues. Trimming removed 1 base from V and 4 bases from J, with 10 bases in between. The repertoire was sequenced with immunoSEQ multiplex PCR; TCRdb's copy has only in-frame clones and lacks some. The repertoire holds about 960,000 clones, with about 80% as singletons. This entry is derived from a study of shared clonotypes between healthy human individuals. The rearrangement links TRBV14 to TRBJ1-2; no reliable D call. Sequencing was carried out using memory CD4+ T cells sorted from blood. Subset described: CD45RA-negative fraction. This TCR derives from a man aged 18-30 years in good health. As DNA, the CDR3 is TGTGCCAGCAGCCAAGGTTTAAAGCCCTATGGCTACACCTTC. Its protein is CASSQGLKPYGYTF.